Here is one T cell receptor (beta chain) with its context. This clonotype was counted ten times or more. The clone's antigen remains unknown. Per-nucleotide qualities are absent, and no much larger clonotype sits a single base away. To prepare the library, RACE was applied. Instrument used: NextSeq 500. During library preparation, unique molecular identifiers were attached to individual cDNA molecules so that TCRs could be counted quantitatively and reproducibly. For every blood RNA sample, sequencing covered both the TCR alpha and TCR beta chains. Regarding the original processing steps: Samples had a median of 95,638 TCRs, with a range from roughly 20,000 to 700,000. V, J and CDR3 annotation of the TCR reads was performed with the Decombinator software suite. For PS versus PT1 abundance plots, all samples were subsampled to the same number of TCRs (28,000). TCRs were defined as expanded if absent before sensitization and observed at least eight times at the 2-week time point. TCRdb's own reprocessing of the public reads used fastp at Q25 and MiXCR and kept productive beta chains. Each record represents a unique CDR3 protein, reported with the most common genes and DNA among its rows. The V and J calls follow TCRdb's processing rather than the paper's. In this sample the table shows under 100,000 distinct CDR3 sequences, 10% to 13% of which occur a single time. The ten largest clones represent 2% to 2.5% of the sample.

This record comes from a study of human T cells and chemical hapten exposure (dated by TCRdb to about 2021). About the investigation overall: For sensitization, 2% DPC in acetone was applied to a roughly 2 cm by roughly 2 cm area of upper inner arm skin. Throughout the study period of 20 to 30 weeks, patients also received therapeutic DPC doses to the scalp every week. Patch testing on the upper back used Finn chambers containing 0.01% DPC, with scoring done after 6 days according to International Contact Dermatitis Research Group standards. Alopecia areata with under or over 50% scalp involvement, alopecia totalis and alopecia universalis were represented in the patient cohort, which was mostly female. Libraries were combined into a pool for sequencing, and differences in TCR yield between samples came mainly from small differences in library volumes within the pool. This study followed changes in the peripheral blood TCR repertoire in vivo during primary and secondary sensitization of alopecia patients to the hapten diphenylcyclopropenone (DPC). Blood was sampled from patients pre-sensitization (week 0) and at 2, 6 and about 24 weeks after DPC sensitization. Under 30 alopecia patients gave blood for TCR sequencing at one to four time points (pre-sensitization, 2, 6 and 24 weeks).

The study at large found these results: The number of TCRs above 1 in 1000 frequency did not change with DPC sensitization; there was no evidence of global repertoire structure alterations. Significantly more large CDR3 similarity clusters were formed by expanded TCRs than by pre-sensitization or healthy control sets, consistent with antigen-driven responses. Because every patient had alopecia, a presumed autoimmune disease, the patients' immune response might differ from that of healthy individuals. Patch test score was positively correlated with the number of PT1 expanded TCRs, with significance at thresholds 8, 16 and 32 but not at 4. Repeated subsampling changed both the strength of the expansion versus patch-test correlation and the threshold at which the correlation became significant.

V is cut by 4 bases and J by 2 bases, and the space between the germline ends is 12 bases. The CDR3 measures 14 amino acids from cysteine to phenylalanine. Solely the CDR3 DNA is kept, with 42 bases framed from the first base. From a lookup of the germline V gene, CDR1 and CDR2 are MGHDK and SYGVNS. This specimen's time point label, per the study, means: patch test 2, 6 weeks after DPC sensitization. This sample's treatment or condition label indicates: therapeutic diphenylcyclopropenone sensitization with weekly scalp DPC. Blood at each patch-test visit was drawn before the patch test was applied. To be eligible, patients had to be aged 18 to 70, diagnosed with alopecia and judged suitable for DPC therapy, while pregnant patients were excluded. Total RNA was extracted from unfractionated whole blood collected in Tempus Blood RNA tubes.

Recombination linked TRBV25-1 to TRBJ2-7; no D gene call is confident. The sequencing here drew on whole blood, taken in connection with sensitization to the hapten diphenylcyclopropenone (DPC). The source is a woman aged 25 to 45 with alopecia areata. Some clones in this sample may be carry-over from other donors' samples. The nucleotide sequence reads TGTGCCAGCAGTGGGCGGCTTTCGCCCTACGAGCAGTACTTC. Its coded protein is CASSGRLSPYEQYF.